The clone carrying this T cell receptor beta chain occurred a few times. Its antigen is not identified. A second 7 to 11 cycle PCR used barcoded and J-beta primers. The authors tagged each cDNA molecule using a template-switch adaptor with 12 random nucleotides. In TCRdb, the 5' RACE reads were re-called with MiXCR into one record per CDR3 protein. This table holds approximately 1.5 million distinct CDR3 sequences, 34% found once. The CDR3 runs to 12 residues. Germline V CDR1 and CDR2: DFQATT, SNEGSKA (reference sequence). Trimming took off 6 bases at V and 4 bases at J, with 9 bases between the two ends. The sample belongs to a study of blood T cells in healthy people across ages. Samples each yielded at least 5 micrograms of total RNA. Study findings and constraints: Naive T cell percentage and TCR beta diversity correlated strongly.

The specimen was blood. This chain links TRBV20-1 with TRBJ1-4; D is unclear. The origin of this receptor is a woman aged 25-40 years in good health. CDR3 residues: CSATGLNEKLFF. The CDR3 coding sequence is TGCAGTGCAACCGGTCTTAATGAAAAACTGTTTTTT.